This T cell receptor beta chain was recorded in a study of beta chain features in type 1 diabetes. Germline trimming cut 7 bases from V and 2 bases from J; bases unmatched to any gene: 7. CDR3 length: 14 residues. Germline V lookup: CDR1 MNHEY, CDR2 SVGAGI. Study-level findings and limits: A PCR bias possibly favoring shorter templates would apply equally to patients and controls. The study found moderately but significantly shorter TCRB CDR3s in all four CD4+ subsets of Type 1 diabetes patients.

Expressed TCRB transcripts were sequenced because the isolated RNA had all been reverse transcribed beforehand. This table comes from immunoSEQ multiplex PCR, and its TCRdb copy is limited to in-frame clones, with some not included. The sample holds about 16,000 clones; around 70% are singletons and the top ten take roughly 0.84%. Comment on this clone: Its antigen is unidentified.

The sequenced sample was stem cell memory CD4+ T cells from blood. The V and J genes are TRBV6-5 and TRBJ2-5; 7 bases agree with TRBD2. The origin of this receptor is a man aged 30-40 years with type 1 diabetes. The CDR3 DNA reads as TGTGCCAGCACGAGGGAGCGGGGACAAGAGACCCAGTACTTC. It encodes CASTRERGQETQYF.